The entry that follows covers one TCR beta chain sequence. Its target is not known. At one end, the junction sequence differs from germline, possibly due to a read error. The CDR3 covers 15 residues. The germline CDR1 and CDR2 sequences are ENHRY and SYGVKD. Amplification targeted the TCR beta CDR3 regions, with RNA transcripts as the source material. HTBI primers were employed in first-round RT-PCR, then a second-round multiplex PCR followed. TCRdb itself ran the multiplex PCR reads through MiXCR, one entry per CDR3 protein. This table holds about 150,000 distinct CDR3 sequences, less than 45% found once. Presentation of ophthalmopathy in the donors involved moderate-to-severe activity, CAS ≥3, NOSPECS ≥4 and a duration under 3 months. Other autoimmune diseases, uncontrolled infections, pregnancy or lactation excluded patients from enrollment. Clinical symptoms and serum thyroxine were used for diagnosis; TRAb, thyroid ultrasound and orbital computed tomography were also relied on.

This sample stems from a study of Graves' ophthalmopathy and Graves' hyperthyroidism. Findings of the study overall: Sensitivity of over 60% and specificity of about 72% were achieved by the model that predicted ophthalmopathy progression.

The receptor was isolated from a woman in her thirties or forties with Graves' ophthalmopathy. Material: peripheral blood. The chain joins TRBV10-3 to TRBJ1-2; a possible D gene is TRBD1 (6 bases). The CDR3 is CATSEGGADFYGYTF. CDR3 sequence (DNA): TGTGCCACCAGTGAGGGGGGCGCGGATTTCTATGGCTACACCTTC.